This entry lists 21 T cell receptor beta chains sequenced from one sample in a study of shared clonotypes between healthy human individuals. The protocol was immunoSEQ multiplex PCR, while the TCRdb copy is restricted to in-frame clones and leaves out a portion. The table records a few hundred thousand clones, approximately 80% of them present only once. Material for sequencing was PBMCs. Receptors originate from a woman in her thirties or forties in good health. Some clones in this sample may be carry-over from other donors' samples.

The chain carries TRBV27 and TRBJ2-7; 15 bases align to TRBD2. V was clipped by 6 bases and J by 7 bases; unmatched bases: 10. This CDR3 comprises 16 residues. Germline assignment: CDR1 MNHEY and CDR2 SMNVEV (reference sequence). The CDR3 nucleotides read TGTGCCAGCAGCTTCGGGACTAGCGGGAGGAGGGGTGAGCAGTACTTC. Its translation is CASSFGTSGRRGEQYF.

The V and J genes are TRBV6-5 and TRBJ2-1; 14 bases are shared with TRBD2. J lost 6 bases, V lost 5 bases, and 3 bases had no gene match. The germline gives CDR1 MNHEY, CDR2 SVGAGI. The CDR3 has 15 residues. DNA for the CDR3: TGTGCCAGCAGTAAGACTAGCGGGAGGGCCAATGAGCAGTTCTTC. This translates into CASSKTSGRANEQFF.

CDR3 bases: TGTGCCTCCCTGCGGACTAGCGGCCCCGGGGAGCTGTTTTTT. Protein: CASLRTSGPGELFF. The rearrangement uses TRBV28 and TRBJ2-2; 10 nucleotides agree with TRBD2. Germline V gene lookup returns CDR1 MDHEN and CDR2 SYDVKM. The CDR3 extends over 14 amino acids. With V trimmed by 11 bases and J by 6 bases, 9 bases remained unmatched.

As for this clone: Since a far larger clone is one base different, this is likely a read error. This chain connects TRBV30 to TRBJ1-1, with unresolved D. Germline assignment: CDR1 GTSNPN and CDR2 SVGIG (reference sequence). This CDR3 has 14 amino acids. The CDR3 sequence: CAWRDSPAGTGAFF. Written as DNA, the CDR3 is TGTGCCTGGAGGGACTCGCCGGCGGGCACTGGAGCTTTCTTT.

The J gene is TRBJ2-7, the V gene TRBV7-9; no clear D gene. The CDR3 is 15 amino acids. V dropped 5 bases and J dropped 0 bases, with 14 bases sitting between them. Germline assignment: CDR1 SEHNR and CDR2 FQNEAQ (reference sequence). The CDR3, as DNA: TGTGCCAGCAGCCCCGCCGCGAAGAGCTCCTACGAGCAGTACTTC. This encodes CASSPAAKSSYEQYF.

This sequence joins TRBV7-2 and TRBJ2-7; 8 bases match TRBD2. Unmatched junction bases numbered 14, after V lost 5 bases and J lost 2 bases. Germline assignment: CDR1 SGHTA and CDR2 FQGNSA. This CDR3 comprises 17 residues. The CDR3 DNA reads as TGTGCCAGCAGCCAGCCCTACGGGGCGGGACTAGCCTACGAGCAGTACTTC. Protein: CASSQPYGAGLAYEQYF.

This clone has at least ten counts. The V gene is TRBV5-6, the J gene TRBJ2-5; 9 bases align to TRBD1. Germline trimming cut 4 bases from V and 7 bases from J; bases unmatched to any gene: 8. The CDR3 is 14 residues long. Germline loops: CDR1 SGHDT, CDR2 YYEEEE. CDR3 amino acids: CASSRDRAWGTQYF. The CDR3 bases are TGTGCCAGCAGCCGGGACAGGGCCTGGGGGACCCAGTACTTC.

The V call is TRBV5-4, the J call TRBJ2-3, with D hard to call. Germline loops: CDR1 SGHNT, CDR2 YYREEE (reference sequence). This CDR3 has 16 amino acids. Deletions cut 4 bases from V and 1 base from J, with 16 bases between. CDR3 loop: CASSPVDTLGTDTQYF. The CDR3 coding sequence is TGTGCCAGCAGCCCGGTAGACACACTCGGCACAGATACGCAGTATTTT.

A note on this clone: Germline is not matched at one junction end, which may reflect a read error. This chain links TRBV7-7 with TRBJ2-3; either TRBD1 or TRBD2 may fit D (5 bases each). Germline CDR1 and CDR2: SSHAT and FNYEAQ (reference sequence). The CDR3 has 17 amino acids. This CDR3 reads CASSPLGAAISTDTQYF. CDR3 nucleotide sequence: TGTGCTAGCAGCCCCCTCGGGGCGGCGATAAGCACAGATACGCAGTATTTT.

This clone turned up a few times. This rearrangement joins TRBV10-3 to TRBJ2-2; TRBD2 agrees at 9 bases. Looked up from germline, CDR1 is ENHRY and CDR2 is SYGVKD. Trimming removed 10 bases from V and 3 bases from J; junction bases left unmatched: 9. CDR3 length: 15 residues. Written as DNA, the CDR3 is TGTGCCACCGTAGCGGGAGAATGGGACACCGGGGAGCTGTTTTTT. It is translated as CATVAGEWDTGELFF.

This rearrangement joins TRBV5-1 to TRBJ1-4; D is unresolved. The ends were cut back, 0 bases at V and 1 base at J, with 10 bases in the middle. Per germline, CDR1 SGHRS and CDR2 YFSETQ. The CDR3 loop spans 16 amino acids. This CDR3 is CASSLETLVTNEKLFF. The CDR3 DNA reads TGCGCCAGCAGCTTGGAAACACTGGTAACTAATGAAAAACTGTTTTTT.

This clone was detected only a few times. Possible read error: a much larger clone is one base away. Other nucleotide sequences from this sample produce the same CDR3. The V gene is TRBV5-6, the J gene TRBJ2-3; the D call may be TRBD1 or TRBD2 (5 bases each). The germline V gene has CDR1 SGHDT and CDR2 YYEEEE. This CDR3 spans 15 amino acids. This CDR3 reads CASSLGPSSTDTQYF. The CDR3 DNA sequence: TGTGCCAGTAGCTTGGGACCATCTAGCACAGATACGCAGTATTTT.

CDR3 nucleotides: TGTGCCAGCAGCTCGACTAGCGGGAGGGGTCCCTACAATGAGCAGTTCTTC. Amino acids: CASSSTSGRGPYNEQFF. The V call is TRBV7-8, the J call TRBJ2-1; 14 nucleotides agree with TRBD2. The germline V gene encodes CDR1 SGHVS and CDR2 FQNEAQ. Trimming removed 4 bases from V and 2 bases from J; junction bases left unmatched: 4. This CDR3 is 17 amino acids long.

There are a few counts of this clone. The chain combines TRBV7-9 with TRBJ2-1; unclear D gene. Looked up from germline, CDR1 is SEHNR and CDR2 is FQNEAQ (reference sequence). The V end lost 3 bases, the J end lost 6 bases, and 12 bases lay between the germline ends. The CDR3 totals 14 residues. CDR3 in DNA: TGTGCCAGCAGCTTGGGCCTAGAAGGCAATGAGCAGTTCTTC. Amino acids: CASSLGLEGNEQFF.

The V and J genes are TRBV5-4 and TRBJ2-4; TRBD1 or TRBD2 may be the D gene (5 bases each). V was trimmed by 1 base and J by 4 bases, leaving 12 bases between them. This CDR3 spans 15 amino acids. Germline V gives CDR1 SGHNT, CDR2 YYREEE (reference sequence). In DNA, the CDR3 is TGTGCCAGCAGCTTGTCCGGGACCGTTAAAAACATTCAGTACTTC. Protein: CASSLSGTVKNIQYF.

The chain combines TRBV9 with TRBJ2-5; D remains unclear. This CDR3 comprises 14 residues. Germline V gene data show CDR1 as SGDLS and CDR2 as YYNGEE. V lost 0 bases to trimming and J lost 5 bases, with 11 bases between them. The CDR3, as DNA: TGTGCCAGCAGCGTAGGGGTAGAAGCGGAGACCCAGTACTTC. The encoded protein is CASSVGVEAETQYF.

J is TRBJ1-1 and V is TRBV10-2; perhaps TRBD1 as D (5 bases). Germline V gene sequence: CDR1 WSHSY, CDR2 SAAADI. V dropped 5 bases and J dropped 6 bases, with 16 bases sitting between them. The CDR3 extends over 14 amino acids. CDR3 sequence: CASSFALWGSEAFF. CDR3 coding DNA: TGCGCCAGCAGTTTCGCCCTTTGGGGCTCTGAAGCTTTCTTT.

CDR3 in amino acids: CAISAPGAGTYNEQFF. DNA for the CDR3: TGTGCCATCAGTGCCCCAGGGGCGGGGACCTACAATGAGCAGTTCTTC. The chain couples TRBV10-3 to TRBJ2-1; D may match TRBD1 or TRBD2 (6 bases each). Trimming shortened V by 4 bases and J by 2 bases, and 15 bases separated the two germline ends. CDR1 and CDR2 (germline): ENHRY, SYGVKD. This CDR3 is built from 16 residues.

This clone was recorded many times. V usage is TRBV2 and J usage is TRBJ1-3; D uncertain. Trimming cost V 0 bases and J 4 bases, with 10 bases left between them. The V gene's germline CDR1 is SNHLY and CDR2 FYNNEI. The CDR3 is 15 residues long. The CDR3 reads CASSEAPRFGNTIYF. In DNA form, the CDR3 reads TGTGCCAGCAGTGAAGCCCCCAGGTTCGGAAACACCATATATTTT. Complete variable domain (other parts from reference TRBV2 and TRBJ1-3): EPEVTQTPSHQVTQMGQEVILRCVPISNHLYFYWYRQILGQKVEFLVSFYNNEISEKSEIFDDQFSVERPDGSNFTLKIRSTKLEDSAMYFCASSEAPRFGNTIYFGEGSWLTVV.

This clone appeared once. An end of the junction differs from the germline gene, which may be a read error. The sample has other DNA sequences that encode this CDR3 too. The chain employs TRBV7-2 and TRBJ1-1; D uncertain. Germline V gene data show CDR1 as SGHTA and CDR2 as FQGNSA. CDR3 length: 13 amino acids. The CDR3 sequence is CASSLDPNTEAFF. The CDR3 region has the DNA TGTGCCAGCAGCTTAGACCCGAACACCGAAGCTTTCTTT.

V gene TRBV18 combines with J gene TRBJ2-7; TRBD1 might be the D (6 bases). The CDR3 sequence is 15 residues long. Per the germline V gene, CDR1 is KGHSH and CDR2 is LQKENI. Trimming took off 4 bases at V and 3 bases at J, with 16 bases between the two ends. The CDR3: CASSLWTASVYEQYF. CDR3 nucleotide sequence: TGTGCCAGCTCACTGTGGACAGCCTCCGTCTACGAGCAGTACTTC.